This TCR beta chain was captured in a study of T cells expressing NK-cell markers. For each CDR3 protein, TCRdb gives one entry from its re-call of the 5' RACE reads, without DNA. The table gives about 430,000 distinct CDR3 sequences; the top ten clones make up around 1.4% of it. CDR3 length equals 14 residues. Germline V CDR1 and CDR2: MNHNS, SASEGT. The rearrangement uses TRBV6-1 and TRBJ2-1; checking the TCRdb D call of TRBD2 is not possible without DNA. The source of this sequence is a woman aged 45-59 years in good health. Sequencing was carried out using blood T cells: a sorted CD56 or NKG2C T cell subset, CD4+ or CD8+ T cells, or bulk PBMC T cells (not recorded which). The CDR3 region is CASFTGTSSHEQFF.